This T cell receptor beta chain was recorded in a study of tumor-infiltrating lymphocytes in localized non-small cell lung cancer (dated by TCRdb to about 2021). Turning to the overall study: The cohort covered several histologies, both smokers and never-smokers, and patients whose samples were collected after neoadjuvant chemotherapy. Each patient provided resected tumor tissue plus uninvolved lung tissue from the same patient, with the uninvolved lung tissue described as non-adjacent to the tumor. TCR sequencing was one of several integrated assays, alongside flow cytometry, multiplex immunofluorescence, RNA-seq, exome sequencing and proteomics, applied to the same patients. The overall ICON cohort comprised more than 130 surgical patients with localized non-small cell lung cancer whose tumors were resected. A total of some 60 patients were part of the paired comparison of immunoSEQ T-cell fraction between tumor and uninvolved lung.

Beyond this particular receptor, the publication reports: Tumor T-cell fraction from TCR sequencing was not associated with recurrence-free survival (p = 0.61). Because different pieces of the same tissue were used for different assays, technical variation could not be separated from intratumor heterogeneity. Higher T cell infiltration in tumors than in uninvolved lung tissue was supported by TCRbeta sequencing, consistent with immunofluorescence CD3 counts. No difference in TCR-derived T-cell fraction was observed between the flow cytometry-defined immunotypes IM1 (good prognosis) and IM2 (poor prognosis). Because assay coverage varied across patients depending on available tissue quantity, TCR sequencing was performed for only a subset of the cohort.

The T-cell fraction in tumor and uninvolved lung tissue was provided by TCR sequencing with the immunoSEQ assay. On the study's bioinformatics: For survival analysis, patients were divided into high (upper tertile) and low (lower two tertiles) T-cell fraction groups, which were compared by log-rank test. A signed-rank test was used to test paired tumor versus uninvolved lung differences in T-cell fraction. TCRdb stores this immuneACCESS table with in-frame sequences only. Part of the clones is absent; in the studies checked, under half of the shortfall reflects unresolved V genes, and no reason is known for the rest. That table is the source of V, J and clone size, and D and trimming were worked out from the DNA. The sample table contains approximately 17,000 clones; only one count was recorded for approximately 70% of them. The ten largest clonotypes hold about a tenth of the sample. The trim is 5 bases for V and 9 bases for J, with a gap of 17 bases between the germline ends. Spanning cysteine to phenylalanine, the CDR3 consists of 15 amino acids. The kept DNA is CDR3 alone, 45 bases in frame from the first base. CDR1 and CDR2 (SGHTA, FQGNSA) derive from the germline V gene.

In regard to this clone: The antigen it recognizes is unknown. It has no much larger one-base neighbor in the sample; base qualities were not kept.

The first patient joined ICON in the first half of 2016, and enrollment wrapped up when the last patient was enrolled in September 2018. Fresh tumor and matched uninvolved tissue for in-depth immune analyses, including TCR sequencing, were collected from a subcohort of around 73 patients. DNA for TCR sequencing was isolated from bulk tissue, and no cell sorting was done. The clonotype was recovered from a human donor with non-small cell lung cancer. The chain uses TRBV7-2 and TRBJ1-6; a tentative D match to TRBD1 spans 5 bases. The sample comprised lung tumor tissue. For the CDR3, the sequence is CASSPGWGPSSPLHF. The bases are TGTGCCAGCAGCCCAGGGTGGGGACCCAGTTCACCCCTCCACTTT.